Shown below are 7 T cell receptor beta chains from a single sample sequenced in a study of CD8 T cells in ankylosing spondylitis. The study's findings and limits: Blood from ankylosing spondylitis patients appeared to carry a characteristic roughly eight-variant TCR beta motif.

TCRdb re-called the 5' RACE reads through MiXCR, storing one row per CDR3 protein. The sample gives around 390,000 distinct CDR3 sequences, approximately 20% of which show up once; roughly a sixth is in the top ten. Antigen specificity for these receptors is unknown. The sample taken for sequencing was blood, either unsorted or a sorted T cell fraction (not recorded which). Receptors originate from a male donor with ankylosing spondylitis.

The rearrangement links TRBV9 to TRBJ1-1; a possible D gene is TRBD1 (5 bases). The germline V gene has CDR1 SGDLS and CDR2 YYNGEE. V lost 2 bases to trimming and J lost 8 bases, with 19 bases between them. This CDR3 has 15 residues. CDR3 nucleotide sequence: TGTGCCAGCAGCGTTGTCCCGGGGGGGGAAGGGGAAGCTTTCTTT. Encoded protein: CASSVVPGGEGEAFF.

This clonotype was detected a few times. V is TRBV20-1 and J is TRBJ2-1; TRBD2 agrees at 14 bases. Trimming took 3 bases from V and 5 from J; bases not matched to a gene: 3. Looked up from germline, CDR1 is DFQATT and CDR2 is SNEGSKA (reference sequence). The CDR3 is 15 amino acids. The CDR3 loop is CSARGGLAGDNEQFF. CDR3 DNA sequence: TGCAGTGCTAGGGGGGGACTAGCGGGAGACAATGAGCAGTTCTTC.

The sample holds a few counts of this clonotype. The rearrangement joins TRBV12-3 or TRBV12-4 to TRBJ1-1; D is unresolved. V was clipped by 4 bases and J by 1 base, with 7 bases between them. CDR3 length: 13 residues. The CDR3 reads CASSSLWNTEAFF. CDR3 sequence (DNA): TGTGCCAGCAGTTCTTTGTGGAACACTGAAGCTTTCTTT.

The J gene is TRBJ1-1, the V gene TRBV9; D not resolved. CDR1 is SGDLS and CDR2 is YYNGEE in the germline V gene. The CDR3 covers 15 residues. V was pared by 4 bases and J by 1 base, with 14 bases between. The CDR3 DNA reads TGTGCCAGCAGCCCCCGAGGTTTTTCGAACACTGAAGCTTTCTTT. Translation gives CASSPRGFSNTEAFF.

Only one count was recorded for this clonotype. The V gene is TRBV19, the J gene TRBJ2-1; perhaps TRBD1 as D (6 bases). This CDR3 is 15 amino acids long. CDR1 LNHDA and CDR2 SQIVND come from the germline V gene (reference sequence). Between the trimmed V and J ends, which lost 2 bases and 4 bases, there was a span of 12 bases. CDR3 coding DNA: TGTGCCAGTAGTATACAGGACAGCCGGTACAATGAGCAGTTCTTC. Protein sequence: CASSIQDSRYNEQFF.

The chain uses TRBV20-1 and TRBJ1-4, with TRBD1 matching over 9 bases. Germline-derived CDR1 and CDR2 are DFQATT and SNEGSKA (reference sequence). The CDR3 totals 15 residues. J was trimmed by 5 bases and V by 4 bases; bases with no gene match: 8. The CDR3 loop is CSAKDSGTGNEKLFF. As DNA, the CDR3 is TGCAGTGCTAAAGACTCCGGGACAGGGAATGAAAAACTGTTTTTT.

Only a few counts were recorded for this clonotype. The chain uses TRBV7-9 and TRBJ2-2; D gene uncertain. With 2 bases removed from V and 4 bases from J, the gap between germline ends came to 11 bases. CDR3 size: 15 residues. Germline CDR1 reads SEHNR; CDR2 reads FQNEAQ (reference sequence). CDR3 residues: CASSLTLVSTGELFF. The CDR3 coding sequence is TGTGCCAGCAGCTTAACCCTAGTCAGCACCGGGGAGCTGTTTTTT.